This T cell receptor beta chain was sequenced for a study of T-cell reconstitution after alpha-beta-depleted transplantation in children. This CDR3 region has 14 residues. The junction had 7 bases not matched to a gene; V was cut back by 8 bases and J by 2 bases. Germline loops: CDR1 ENHRY, CDR2 SYGVKD. Unique molecular identifiers were used to barcode this TCRbeta library. TCRdb reanalysed the PCR reads using MiXCR and keeps one entry per CDR3 protein. Here the sample spans hundreds of thousands of distinct CDR3 sequences, approximately 17% being singletons. This clonotype came up a few times. Its antigen is currently unknown. General study points: Some patients owed their high day-60 TCRbeta diversity to surviving recipient T cells and thymic progenitors.

The sample consisted of PBMCs, mostly from graft donor cells, taken 360 days after TCRalphabeta/CD19-depleted stem cell transplant. The origin of this receptor is a male patient between 2 and 15 years old who had a stem cell transplant for acute lymphoblastic leukemia, so the T cells may come from the graft donor. The chain combines TRBV10-3 with TRBJ2-3, with TRBD1 matching 7 bases. The CDR3 protein is CAIGWDSSTDTQYF. The CDR3 region has the DNA TGTGCCATCGGCTGGGACAGTTCCACAGATACGCAGTATTTT.